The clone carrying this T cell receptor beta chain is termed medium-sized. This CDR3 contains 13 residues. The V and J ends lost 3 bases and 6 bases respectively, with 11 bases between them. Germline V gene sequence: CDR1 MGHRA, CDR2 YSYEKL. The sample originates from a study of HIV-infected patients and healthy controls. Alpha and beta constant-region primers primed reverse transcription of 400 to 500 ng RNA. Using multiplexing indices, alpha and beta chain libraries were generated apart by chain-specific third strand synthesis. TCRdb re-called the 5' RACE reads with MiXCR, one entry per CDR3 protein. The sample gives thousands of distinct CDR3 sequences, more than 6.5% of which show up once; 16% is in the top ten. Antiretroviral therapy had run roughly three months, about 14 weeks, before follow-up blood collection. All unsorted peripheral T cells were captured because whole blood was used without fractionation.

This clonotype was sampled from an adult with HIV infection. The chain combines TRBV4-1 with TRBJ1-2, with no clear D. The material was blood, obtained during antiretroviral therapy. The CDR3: CASSHPNTDGYTF. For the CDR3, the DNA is TGCGCCAGCAGCCACCCCAATACTGATGGCTACACCTTC.